This is a list of T cell receptor beta chains from one sample in a study of graft-versus-host responses after intestinal transplantation. Their antigens remain unidentified. TCRdb keeps only in-frame clones here, not all; method: immunoSEQ multiplex PCR. The profile shows more than 90,000 clones, roughly nine tenths of them singletons. Sequenced here: unstimulated CD4+ T cells sorted from spleen or lymph node cells, sampled before transplant. The receptors shown here come from a human donor who was the organ donor for an intestinal transplant. CDR3s include the opening cysteine and the closing phenylalanine or tryptophan. The order of the fields is V gene, clone size, D gene, J gene, CDR3 DNA, CDR3 protein. D genes are given only for firm matches. For some rows the clone size is stated as once, few or many, or as a class when expanded; others skip it.

>TRBV19|NA|NA|TRBJ2-2
TGTGCCAGTAGTATGGCATCGAACACCGGGGAGCTGTTTTTT
CASSMASNTGELFF
>TRBV19|NA|TRBD1|TRBJ1-2
TGTGCCAGTAGTTCGGACAGGGAAGGTGGCTACACCTTC
CASSSDREGGYTF
>TRBV9|NA|TRBD1|TRBJ1-1
TGTGCCAGCAGCGTAGCAGGGGGGGCGCAGGCTTTCTTT
CASSVAGGAQAFF
>TRBV6-1|NA|TRBD1|TRBJ1-5
TGTGCCAGCACTGGGACAGGGGAGCATCAGCCCCAGCATTTT
CASTGTGEHQPQHF
>TRBV19|once|NA|TRBJ2-3
TGTGCCAGTAGTATCGACAGAGCCACAGATACGCAGTATTTT
CASSIDRATDTQYF
>TRBV6-5|NA|NA|TRBJ2-7
TGTGCCAGCAGTTACAGAGGGATTTACGAGCAGTACTTC
CASSYRGIYEQYF
>TRBV30|NA|NA|TRBJ1-1
TGTGCCTGGAGTGTACTGAACACTGAAGCTTTCTTT
CAWSVLNTEAFF
>TRBV28|NA|TRBD1|TRBJ1-4
TGTGCCAGCAGAGGACCGGGACAGGGGAATAAAGAACTGTTTTTT
CASRGPGQGNKELFF
>TRBV28|NA|NA|TRBJ2-3
TGTGCCAGCATCCCCAGGGTAGTTGGGGCAGATACGCAGTATTTT
CASIPRVVGADTQYF
>TRBV6-1|NA|TRBD1|TRBJ1-2
TGTGCCAGCAGTAGGCAGGGGGCATTAGGAGGCTACACCTTC
CASSRQGALGGYTF
>TRBV5-4|NA|TRBD1|TRBJ2-1
TGTGCCAGCAGCAAGGCGCCGGGACAGGTATACAATGAGCAGTTCTTC
CASSKAPGQVYNEQFF
>TRBV5-1|NA|NA|TRBJ1-2
TGCGCCAGCAGCTTAAGCACCTCCCTTTATGGCTACACCTTC
CASSLSTSLYGYTF
>TRBV4-3|NA|TRBD1|TRBJ1-2
TGCGCCAGCAGCCGAAACCCGGGACAGGGGACCTATGGCTACACCTTC
CASSRNPGQGTYGYTF
>TRBV2|NA|NA|TRBJ2-2
TGTGCCAGCAGTGGGGCCTCGGGGCGGGGCGGGGAGCTGTTTTTT
CASSGASGRGGELFF
>TRBV2|few|NA|TRBJ2-1
TGTGCCAGCACCCTCCCCCGAGCGACCTCCTACAATGAGCAGTTCTTC
CASTLPRATSYNEQFF
>TRBV5-1|once|NA|TRBJ2-1
TGCGCCAGCAGCCCGACGCTAGCGAGAGAGCAGTTCTTC
CASSPTLAREQFF
>TRBV6-5|once|TRBD1|TRBJ1-1
TGTGCCAGCAGTTACGTACCGACAGGGAAGAACACTGAAGCTTTCTTT
CASSYVPTGKNTEAFF